The 31 T cell receptor beta chains below were found in one sample sequenced in a study of T cell responses to AZD1222 COVID-19 vaccine. Repertoires were generated with immunoSEQ multiplex PCR, while TCRdb's copy carries only in-frame clones and drops some. The repertoire has 86,000 or so clones, about nine tenths of them found once; the top ten carry approximately 3%. The input for sequencing was peripheral blood, taken on day 0 of AZD1222 vaccination. Every receptor here comes from an adult in good health.

The CDR3 DNA reads TGTGCCAGCAGCTTACAGGGAGACGGGGAGCTGTTTTTT. Amino acids: CASSLQGDGELFF. The chain couples TRBV7-3 to TRBJ2-2, with D perhaps TRBD1 or TRBD2 (5 bases each). In germline, CDR1 is SGHTA, CDR2 FQGTGA. Trimming pared 2 bases from V and 7 bases from J, leaving 8 bases between. The CDR3 loop spans 13 amino acids.

This rearrangement joins TRBV19 to TRBJ2-3; D gene ambiguous. The V gene lost 1 base and the J gene lost 1 base, with 3 bases spanning the gap. There are 13 residues in the CDR3. Germline V gene lookup returns CDR1 LNHDA and CDR2 SQIVND (reference sequence). Here the CDR3 reads CASSIVRTDTQYF. The CDR3 DNA reads as TGTGCCAGTAGTATAGTCCGCACAGATACGCAGTATTTT.

This clone was counted a few times. The J gene is TRBJ2-7, the V gene TRBV28, with a possible D match to TRBD1 (5 bases). This CDR3 has 13 amino acids. Germline loops: CDR1 MDHEN, CDR2 SYDVKM. The V end was cut by 10 bases, the J end by 5 bases, with 18 bases between. CDR3 bases: TGTGCCACCCAGACAGAAAACCTCCACGAGCAGTACTTC. As protein: CATQTENLHEQYF.

The genes are TRBV5-8 and TRBJ2-5, with D unresolved. V was pared by 0 bases and J by 1 base, with 4 bases between. Germline loops: CDR1 SGHTS, CDR2 YDEGEE. The CDR3 extends over 13 amino acids. CDR3 region: CASSLASQETQYF. DNA for the CDR3: TGTGCCAGCAGCTTGGCCAGCCAAGAGACCCAGTACTTC.

The rearrangement links TRBV28 to TRBJ2-1; 13 nucleotides align to TRBD2. The CDR3 runs 15 residues. J gave up 15 bases and V 1 base, and 9 bases lay outside the gene matches. The germline CDR1 and CDR2 sequences are MDHEN and SYDVKM. CDR3 sequence reads: CASSLSSTSGRAPFF. The CDR3 DNA sequence: TGTGCCAGCAGTTTATCCTCTACTAGCGGGAGGGCCCCGTTCTTC.

This clone was counted between two and nine times. The rearrangement joins TRBV5-1 to TRBJ1-6, with 10 bases matching TRBD1. The CDR3 contains 17 residues. V gave up 4 bases and J gave up 9 bases; unmatched junction bases: 13. Germline V lookup: CDR1 SGHRS, CDR2 YFSETQ. The CDR3, as DNA: TGCGCCAGCAGCCACGGGGACAGGGGTTTCTTGAGTTCACCCCTCCACTTT. It translates to CASSHGDRGFLSSPLHF.

The V gene is TRBV7-2, the J gene TRBJ2-2; 9 bases are a match to TRBD2. The CDR3 totals 16 residues. Germline-derived CDR1 and CDR2 are SGHTA and FQGNSA. V lost 3 bases and J lost 4; bases outside the gene matches: 6. CDR3 coding DNA: TGTGCCAGCAGCTTCTCTAGCGGGGTCTTCACCGGGGAGCTGTTTTTT. Its protein product is CASSFSSGVFTGELFF.

This sequence joins TRBV7-6 and TRBJ2-1; TRBD1 matches at 10 bases. This CDR3 region has 16 residues. V lost 1 base and J lost 6; bases outside the gene matches: 6. CDR1 and CDR2 from the germline V gene are SGHVS and FNYEAQ. The CDR3 DNA is TGTGCCAGCAGCTTAGATTTGGGACAGGGGACCAATGAGCAGTTCTTC. This codes for CASSLDLGQGTNEQFF. The entire variable domain, with the rest obtained from reference TRBV7-6 and TRBJ2-1, is as follows: GAGVSQSPRYKVTKRGQDVALRCDPISGHVSLYWYRQALGQGPEFLTYFNYEAQQDKSGLPNDRFSAERPEGSISTLTIQRTEQRDSAMYRCASSLDLGQGTNEQFFGPGTRLTVL.

The chain couples TRBV7-8 to TRBJ1-2; a possible D gene is TRBD1 (6 bases). This CDR3 region has 17 residues. The V end was cut by 5 bases, the J end by 3 bases, with 22 bases between. Germline CDR1 SGHVS, CDR2 FQNEAQ. CDR3 protein: CASSVVIAGQDYYGYTF. The CDR3 DNA reads as TGTGCCAGCAGCGTAGTAATAGCGGGACAAGACTACTATGGCTACACCTTC.

V gene TRBV9 combines with J gene TRBJ2-7; no reliable D call. Germline assignment: CDR1 SGDLS and CDR2 YYNGEE. Trimming cost V 0 bases and J 1 base, with 5 bases left between them. The CDR3 is 13 residues long. The CDR3 reads CASSVGGSYEQYF. The DNA of the CDR3 is TGTGCCAGCAGCGTAGGTGGGTCCTACGAGCAGTACTTC.

J is TRBJ1-3 and V is TRBV6-5; D remains ambiguous. Germline CDR1 reads MNHEY; CDR2 reads SVGAGI. The CDR3 spans 14 residues. Trimming removed 7 bases at V and 0 bases at J, with 10 bases between. CDR3 loop: CASTELYSGNTIYF. CDR3 nucleotide sequence: TGTGCCAGCACAGAGTTATACTCTGGAAACACCATATATTTT.

J is TRBJ1-4 and V is TRBV18; tentatively, D is TRBD1 (5 bases). V shed 6 bases and J shed 4 bases, with 18 bases lying between them. In germline, CDR1 is KGHSH, CDR2 LQKENI. The CDR3 is 16 amino acids. This CDR3 is CASSGTSHRGNEKLFF. The DNA of the CDR3 is TGTGCCAGCTCTGGGACTTCACACCGGGGTAATGAAAAACTGTTTTTT.

The rearrangement uses TRBV7-9 and TRBJ2-3; unclear D gene. The CDR3 has 15 residues. The ends were cut back, 2 bases at V and 0 bases at J, with 9 bases in the middle. The germline V gene has CDR1 SEHNR and CDR2 FQNEAQ (reference sequence). The CDR3 protein is CASSLLSASTDTQYF. In nucleotides, the CDR3 is TGTGCCAGCAGCTTACTTTCCGCGAGCACAGATACGCAGTATTTT. The full variable domain, in which reference TRBV7-9 and TRBJ2-3 provide the parts outside the CDR3, is DTGVSQNPRHKITKRGQNVTFRCDPISEHNRLYWYRQTLGQGPEFLTYFQNEAQLEKSRLLSDRFSAERPKGSFSTLEIQRTEQGDSAMYLCASSLLSASTDTQYFGPGTRLTVL.

This chain connects TRBV15 to TRBJ2-5, with 9 bases matching TRBD2. Germline V gene sequence: CDR1 LNHNV, CDR2 YYDKDF (reference sequence). The CDR3 is 15 amino acids. V lost 4 bases and J lost 2; bases outside the gene matches: 5. As DNA, the CDR3 is TGTGCCACCAGCATAGCGGGGGCCGGGCAAGAGACCCAGTACTTC. This sequence encodes CATSIAGAGQETQYF.

The rearrangement links TRBV4-1 to TRBJ1-1, with a possible D match to TRBD1 (5 bases). With 2 bases removed from V and 5 bases from J, the gap between germline ends came to 15 bases. Germline V gene lookup returns CDR1 MGHRA and CDR2 YSYEKL. The CDR3 totals 15 residues. This CDR3 is CASSQKGTAGTEAFF. DNA of the CDR3: TGCGCCAGCAGCCAAAAAGGGACCGCGGGTACTGAAGCTTTCTTT.

This rearrangement joins TRBV28 to TRBJ1-2; 8 bases match TRBD1. The CDR3 contains 15 residues. Germline CDR1 and CDR2: MDHEN and SYDVKM. J lost 7 bases, V lost 6 bases, and 13 bases had no gene match. The DNA for the CDR3 is TGTGCCAGCAGAACACCCACAGGGGGATTGGTTGGCTACACCTTC. Encoded protein: CASRTPTGGLVGYTF.

The chain links TRBV6-5 to TRBJ1-3; maybe TRBD1 (5 bases). Trimming shortened V by 6 bases and J by 2 bases, and 14 bases separated the two germline ends. The CDR3 runs to 15 residues. The germline gives CDR1 MNHEY, CDR2 SVGAGI. The CDR3 sequence: CASSYTGGTGNTIYF. In DNA, the CDR3 is TGTGCCAGCAGCTACACTGGGGGGACTGGAAACACCATATATTTT.

This chain links TRBV6-5 with TRBJ2-7, with D possibly being TRBD2 (5 bases). Trimming removed 2 bases from V and 2 bases from J, with 7 bases in between. The germline V gene has CDR1 MNHEY and CDR2 SVGAGI. The CDR3 is 13 amino acids. The CDR3 loop is CASSYAGTYEQYF. Here the CDR3 DNA reads TGTGCCAGCAGTTACGCCGGGACCTACGAGCAGTACTTC.

In its sample, this clone was seen once. The J gene is TRBJ2-7, the V gene TRBV28; perhaps TRBD2 as D (6 bases). CDR3 size: 14 residues. Germline loops: CDR1 MDHEN, CDR2 SYDVKM. With 1 base removed from V and 6 bases from J, the gap between germline ends came to 13 bases. CDR3 bases: TGTGCCAGCAGTTTATTTGCGGGATCGGTCGAGCAGTACTTC. Amino acid sequence: CASSLFAGSVEQYF.

J is TRBJ2-5 and V is TRBV20-1; D not resolved. CDR3 length equals 11 residues. V gave up 4 bases and J gave up 0 bases, with 3 bases separating them. Germline V lookup: CDR1 DFQATT, CDR2 SNEGSKA (reference sequence). DNA of the CDR3: TGCAGTGCTAACTACCAAGAGACCCAGTACTTC. Its translation: CSANYQETQYF.

This chain uses TRBV28 with TRBJ1-2; D is ambiguous. CDR3 length: 13 residues. The V end lost 6 bases, the J end lost 8 bases, and 16 bases lay between the germline ends. Germline V gene data show CDR1 as MDHEN and CDR2 as SYDVKM. CDR3: CASSSGPPEGYTF. CDR3 bases: TGTGCCAGCAGCTCCGGACCCCCCGAAGGCTACACCTTC.

This clone occurred once. The genes are TRBV5-4 and TRBJ2-7; tentatively, D is TRBD2 (5 bases). Germline values: CDR1 SGHNT, CDR2 YYREEE (reference sequence). Trimming removed 3 bases from V and 0 bases from J, with 13 bases in between. The CDR3 consists of 15 residues. CDR3 coding DNA: TGTGCCAGCAGCTCTCGGACTCTGAGCTCCTACGAGCAGTACTTC. It yields the protein CASSSRTLSSYEQYF.

In its sample, this clone was seen once. The gene calls are TRBV10-3 and TRBJ2-7; D might be TRBD1 (5 bases). Germline V gene data show CDR1 as ENHRY and CDR2 as SYGVKD. The CDR3 is made up of 13 amino acids. Trimming removed 7 bases at V and 0 bases at J, with 10 bases between. The CDR3 DNA reads as TGTGCCATCACCTTAAGGGGCTCCTACGAGCAGTACTTC. This encodes CAITLRGSYEQYF.

The V and J genes are TRBV11-2 and TRBJ2-1, with 9 bases that match TRBD1. The germline V gene encodes CDR1 SGHAT and CDR2 FQNNGV. The CDR3 consists of 14 residues. V trimming: 5 bases; J trimming: 8 bases; junction bases outside the gene matches: 7. The CDR3 DNA reads TGTGCCAGCAGCCCCGGGACAGGGTCTTATGAGCAGTTCTTC. It translates to CASSPGTGSYEQFF.

The rearrangement uses TRBV7-8 and TRBJ1-1; the D is unclear. In germline, CDR1 is SGHVS, CDR2 FQNEAQ. There are 14 residues in the CDR3. Trimming stripped 5 bases from V and 1 base from J, with 11 bases between. This CDR3 reads CASSRITGNTEAFF. The CDR3 region has the DNA TGTGCCAGCAGCCGTATTACCGGGAACACTGAAGCTTTCTTT. The full variable domain, with the rest looked up from reference TRBV7-8 and TRBJ1-1, is GAGVSQSPRYKVAKRGQDVALRCDPISGHVSLFWYQQALGQGPEFLTYFQNEAQLDKSGLPSDRFFAERPEGSVSTLKIQRTQQEDSAVYLCASSRITGNTEAFFGQGTRLTVV.

The chain combines TRBV11-3 with TRBJ1-2; TRBD1 might be the D (6 bases). Germline CDR1 reads SGHNT; CDR2 reads YENEEA. With 2 bases removed from V and 3 bases from J, the gap between germline ends came to 19 bases. This CDR3 is 17 amino acids long. The CDR3 loop is CASSLPTGHWGDYGYTF. The CDR3 DNA reads as TGTGCCAGCAGCTTACCAACGGGACATTGGGGGGACTATGGCTACACCTTC.

This clone was counted between two and nine times. The chain recombines TRBV29-1 with TRBJ2-5; tentative D call: TRBD2 (6 bases). The CDR3 runs 13 residues. The V end was cut by 7 bases, the J end by 3 bases, with 15 bases between. Germline CDR1 and CDR2: SQVTM and ANQGSEA. The CDR3 DNA follows: TGCAGCGCACGCGGGACTGGAAAAGAGACCCAGTACTTC. Encoded protein: CSARGTGKETQYF.

This chain connects TRBV27 to TRBJ2-1; tentative D call: TRBD1 (5 bases). V lost 6 bases to trimming and J lost 8 bases, with 17 bases between them. CDR1 and CDR2 (germline): MNHEY, SMNVEV (reference sequence). The length of the CDR3 is 14 residues. CDR3: CASSPNTRADEQFF. CDR3 DNA: TGTGCCAGCAGCCCAAATACCAGGGCCGATGAGCAGTTCTTC.

This CDR3 reads CASSSLQGSETQYF. As DNA, the CDR3 is TGTGCCAGCAGCTCATTACAGGGATCCGAGACCCAGTACTTC. The chain couples TRBV9 to TRBJ2-5; tentatively, D is TRBD1 (6 bases). Deletions cut 4 bases from V and 5 bases from J, with 15 bases between. Germline-derived CDR1 and CDR2 are SGDLS and YYNGEE. The CDR3 loop spans 14 amino acids.

This chain connects TRBV13 to TRBJ1-5; D unresolved. The CDR3 is 12 amino acids. Germline V lookup: CDR1 PRHDT, CDR2 FYEKMQ (reference sequence). V lost 0 bases to trimming and J lost 6 bases, with 3 bases between them. The CDR3 coding sequence is TGTGCCAGCAGCTTAGGGACTCAGCCCCAGCATTTT. Residues: CASSLGTQPQHF.

This clone was observed once. This chain connects TRBV2 to TRBJ2-7; no firm D call. CDR1 is SNHLY and CDR2 is FYNNEI in the germline V gene. The CDR3 has 11 amino acids. Trimming took 0 bases from V and 3 from J, leaving 0 bases between them. Here the CDR3 DNA reads TGTGCCAGCAGTGAAGCCTACGAGCAGTACTTC. It specifies CASSEAYEQYF.